The TCR beta chain under discussion was sequenced for a study of blood T cell repertoires in COVID-19. In the study overall: Nucleic acid was either cDNA or gDNA, and it came from T cells, B-cell-depleted T cells, or PBMCs.

Original processing notes: The authors estimated nucleated cell counts from reference gene primer amplification. The method was immunoSEQ multiplex PCR; TCRdb's version includes in-frame clones alone and lacks a portion of them. V and J calls and clone size are copied from that table; D and trimming were computed from the DNA. The sample includes about 160,000 clones, 85% of them seen just once. The CDR3 consists of 13 residues. Germline CDR1 MNHEY, CDR2 SVGAGI. The ends were cut back, 7 bases at V and 7 bases at J, with 16 bases in the middle. The chain carries TRBV6-5 and TRBJ1-2; possible D gene TRBD1, 5 bases. The source of this sequence is a human donor with acute or convalescent COVID-19. The donor label of this sample is uncertain. The sequencing sample was made of peripheral blood. The CDR3 protein is CASTLAPGGGYTF. CDR3 sequence (DNA): TGTGCCAGCACTCTCGCACCCGGGGGTGGCTACACCTTC.